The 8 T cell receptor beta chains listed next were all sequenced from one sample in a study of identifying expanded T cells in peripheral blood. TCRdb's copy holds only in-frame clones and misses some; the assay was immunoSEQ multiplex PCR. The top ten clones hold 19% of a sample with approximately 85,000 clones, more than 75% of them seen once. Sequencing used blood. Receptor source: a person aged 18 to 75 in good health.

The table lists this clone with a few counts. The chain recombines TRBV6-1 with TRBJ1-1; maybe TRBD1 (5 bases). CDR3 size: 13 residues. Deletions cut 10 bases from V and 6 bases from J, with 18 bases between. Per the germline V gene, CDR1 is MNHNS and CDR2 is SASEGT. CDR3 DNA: TGTGCCACCCGCCGACCGACAGCTCCTGAAGCTTTCTTT. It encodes CATRRPTAPEAFF.

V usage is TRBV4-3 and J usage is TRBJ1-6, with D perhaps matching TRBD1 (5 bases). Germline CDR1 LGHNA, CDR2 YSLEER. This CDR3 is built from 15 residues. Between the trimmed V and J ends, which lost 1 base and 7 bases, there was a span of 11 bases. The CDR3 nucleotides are TGCGCCAGCAGCCAAGGGACAAGCCAGAATTCACCCCTCCACTTT. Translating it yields CASSQGTSQNSPLHF.

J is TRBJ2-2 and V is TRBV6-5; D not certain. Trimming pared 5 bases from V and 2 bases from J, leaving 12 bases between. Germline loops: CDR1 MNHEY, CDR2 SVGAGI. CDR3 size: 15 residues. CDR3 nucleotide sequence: TGTGCCAGCAGTGGGGATAACCCCAACACCGGGGAGCTGTTTTTT. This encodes CASSGDNPNTGELFF.

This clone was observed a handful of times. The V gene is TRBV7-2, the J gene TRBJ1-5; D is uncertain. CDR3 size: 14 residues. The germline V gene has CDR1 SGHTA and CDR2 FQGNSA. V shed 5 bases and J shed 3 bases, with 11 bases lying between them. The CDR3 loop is CASSPRGLNQPQHF. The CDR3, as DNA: TGTGCCAGCAGCCCCCGGGGTCTCAATCAGCCCCAGCATTTT.

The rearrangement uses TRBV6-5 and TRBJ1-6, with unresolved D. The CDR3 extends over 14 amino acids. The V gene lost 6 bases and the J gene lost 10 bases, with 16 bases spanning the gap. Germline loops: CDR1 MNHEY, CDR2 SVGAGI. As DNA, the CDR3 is TGTGCCAGCAGCCATAGGGAAATTGGCTCACCCCTCCACTTT. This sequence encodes CASSHREIGSPLHF.

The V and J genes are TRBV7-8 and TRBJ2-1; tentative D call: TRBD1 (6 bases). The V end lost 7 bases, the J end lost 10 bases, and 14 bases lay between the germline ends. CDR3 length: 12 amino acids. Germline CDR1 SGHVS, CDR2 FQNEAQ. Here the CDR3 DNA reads TGTGCCAGCACCCCCCAAGGGGGAGAGCAGTTCTTC. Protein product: CASTPQGGEQFF. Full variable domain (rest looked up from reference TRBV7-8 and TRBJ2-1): GAGVSQSPRYKVAKRGQDVALRCDPISGHVSLFWYQQALGQGPEFLTYFQNEAQLDKSGLPSDRFFAERPEGSVSTLKIQRTQQEDSAVYLCASTPQGGEQFFGPGTRLTVL.

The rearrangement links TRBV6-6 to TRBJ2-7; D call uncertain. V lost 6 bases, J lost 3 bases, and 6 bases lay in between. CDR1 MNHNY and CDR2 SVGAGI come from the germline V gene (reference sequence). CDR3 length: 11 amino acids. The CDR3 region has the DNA TGTGCCAGCAGAACGGGCTACGAGCAGTACTTC. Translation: CASRTGYEQYF.

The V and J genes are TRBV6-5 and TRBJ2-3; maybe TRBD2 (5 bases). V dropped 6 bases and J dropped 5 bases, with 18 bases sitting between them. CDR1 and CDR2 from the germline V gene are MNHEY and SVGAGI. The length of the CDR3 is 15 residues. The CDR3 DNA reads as TGTGCCAGCAGCCATATACCCCCGGCGGGAGATACGCAGTATTTT. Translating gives CASSHIPPAGDTQYF.